The rows below give T cell receptor beta chains drawn from one sample of a study of shared clonotypes between healthy human individuals. Repertoires were generated with immunoSEQ multiplex PCR, while TCRdb's copy carries only in-frame clones and drops some. The table has about 2 million clones, 95% seen once. Source material: naive CD4+ T cells sorted from blood. These receptors all stem from a man between 18 and 29 years old in good health. CDR3s include the opening cysteine and the closing phenylalanine or tryptophan. A D gene is named only where the DNA matches it firmly. Clone size is not always given. Where it is, it says once, few, many or a class for expanded clones.

j_gene	abundance	v_gene	d_gene	CDR3nt	CDR3aa
TRBJ1-6	-	TRBV6-6	TRBD1	TGTGCCAGCAGTCCAATTCCGGGACAGTATAATTCACCCCTCCACTTT	CASSPIPGQYNSPLHF
TRBJ2-7	once	TRBV5-1	-	TGCGCCAGCAGCTTGGGACTTAGCGCGAGCTCCTACGAGCAGTACTTC	CASSLGLSASSYEQYF
TRBJ2-7	-	TRBV5-1	-	TGCGCCAGCAGCTTGGGGACGGCGCCATACGAGCAGTACTTC	CASSLGTAPYEQYF
TRBJ2-3	-	TRBV5-1	TRBD2	TGCGCCAGCAGCCCCACTAGCGGGGGCGCAGATACGCAGTATTTT	CASSPTSGGADTQYF
TRBJ1-2	-	TRBV10-2	TRBD1	TGCGCCAGCAGTGCCGGGACAGCCTATGGCTACACCTTC	CASSAGTAYGYTF
TRBJ1-3	-	TRBV6-1	-	TGTGCCAGCAGTGTGGACCCCAGCTCTGGAAACACCATATATTTT	CASSVDPSSGNTIYF
TRBJ2-5	-	TRBV28	TRBD2	TGTGCCAGCACCGACCCCCCGGGACTAGCGGGGGGGCCGCGAGAGACCCAGTACTTC	CASTDPPGLAGGPRETQYF
TRBJ2-3	-	TRBV10-3	-	TGTGCCATCAGGGAAGGGGCCACAGATACGCAGTATTTT	CAIREGATDTQYF
TRBJ2-1	once	TRBV5-6	TRBD2	TGTGCCAGCAGGAGTGTTTTCGAGCGGGGATACAATGAGCAGTTCTTC	CASRSVFERGYNEQFF
TRBJ2-5	-	TRBV29-1	-	TGCAGCGTGTCCATGATGATTCAAGAGACCCAGTACTTC	CSVSMMIQETQYF
TRBJ2-6	-	TRBV11-2	TRBD1	TGTGCCAGCAGCTTAGATTCGACAGGGGTCGGGGCCAACGTCCTGACTTTC	CASSLDSTGVGANVLTF
TRBJ1-2	few	TRBV11-2	-	TGTGCCAGCAGCTTAAACACAGCGGCTAACTATGGCTACACCTTC	CASSLNTAANYGYTF
TRBJ1-2	-	TRBV10-3	TRBD1	TGTGCCATCAGTGTGGGGCTACAGGGGGCGGAGGACGGCTACACCTTC	CAISVGLQGAEDGYTF
TRBJ2-7	-	TRBV7-9	TRBD2	TGTGCCAGCAGCGCGCCGACAGCGGGAGACTACGAGCAGTACTTC	CASSAPTAGDYEQYF
TRBJ1-2	-	TRBV6-5	-	TGTGCCAGTGGGGTTCCTCTCTATGGCTACACCTTC	CASGVPLYGYTF
TRBJ1-1	-	TRBV27	-	TGTGCCAGCAGTTTTGCGTCACGGGGAACTGAAGCTTTCTTT	CASSFASRGTEAFF
TRBJ1-3	few	TRBV7-2	-	TGTGCCAGCAGCCGAAGGGAGGCCGGAAACACCATATATTTT	CASSRREAGNTIYF
TRBJ2-7	-	TRBV10-3	TRBD1	TGTGCCGTAACGACAGACAGGGCCTTAGAAGAGCAGTACTTC	CAVTTDRALEEQYF
TRBJ2-5	-	TRBV21-1	-	TGTGCCAGCAGCAAACACAGGGCTTGGGAGACCCAGTACTTC	CASSKHRAWETQYF
TRBJ2-1	-	TRBV11-2	-	TGTGCCAGCAGTAGGGACCAATGGAATGAGCAGTTCTTC	CASSRDQWNEQFF
TRBJ2-7	-	TRBV27	TRBD2	TGTGCCAGTAAGTGGCGGGAGGGTTCCTACGAGCAGTACTTC	CASKWREGSYEQYF
TRBJ1-1	-	TRBV7-9	TRBD1	TGTGCCGGGAGGGGACAGAGGAACACTGAAGCTTTCTTT	CAGRGQRNTEAFF
TRBJ1-2	once	TRBV4-1	-	TGCGCCAGCAGCCAAGCCGGCCACAGCTATGGCTACACCTTC	CASSQAGHSYGYTF
TRBJ2-7	-	TRBV7-2	TRBD1	TGTGCCAGCAGCCTTGGCGGGACAGGTTCCTACGAGCAGTACTTC	CASSLGGTGSYEQYF